Below, 21 T cell receptor beta chains from the same sample are listed, as sequenced in a study of T cells in Graves' hyperthyroidism and ophthalmopathy. Amplification targeted TCR beta CDR3 regions from RNA transcripts. The HTBI primer set was used in a first-round RT-PCR of the TCR CDR3. One entry per CDR3 protein, called by TCRdb with MiXCR from the multiplex PCR reads. Found here are more than 150,000 distinct CDR3 sequences, over 15% of them singletons; the top ten hold 25% to 30%. The sequenced sample was blood. The receptor source for this set is a woman between 50 and 59 years old with Graves' hyperthyroidism.

The CDR3 DNA reads as TGTGCCACCAGTGAGGGAGGGAGGAACACTGAAGCTTTCTTT. Its protein is CATSEGGRNTEAFF. This chain uses TRBV24-1 with TRBJ1-1, with D uncertain. CDR1 KGHDR and CDR2 SFDVKD come from the germline V gene. The CDR3 is 14 residues long. Trimming stripped 4 bases from V and 1 base from J, with 9 bases between.

The gene calls are TRBV4-1 and TRBJ2-3; 9 bases match TRBD2. The V segment lost 1 base and the J segment 6 bases; nucleotides outside the gene matches: 8. The CDR3 loop spans 16 amino acids. Per germline, CDR1 MGHRA and CDR2 YSYEKL. This chain's CDR3 is CASSQAGGGAADTQYF. The CDR3 nucleotides read TGCGCCAGCAGCCAAGCGGGCGGGGGGGCCGCGGATACGCAGTATTTT.

In regard to this clonotype: A much larger clone sits a single nucleotide away, making a read error possible. The chain uses TRBV6-1 and TRBJ2-5; D is undetermined. The germline CDR1 and CDR2 sequences are MNHNS and SASEGT. CDR3 length: 15 residues. The DNA for the CDR3 is TGTGCCAGCAGCAAATACGTGCCCGGTGGAGAGGCCCAGTACTTC. Translation: CASSKYVPGGEAQYF.

This clonotype was seen at least ten times. This chain uses TRBV29-1 with TRBJ1-2; D not resolved. The CDR3 is 11 residues long. Trimming took off 6 bases at V and 4 bases at J, with 9 bases between the two ends. Germline V lookup: CDR1 SQVTM, CDR2 ANQGSEA. CDR3 amino acids: CSVIAVYGYTF. In DNA form, the CDR3 reads TGCAGCGTGATCGCGGTCTATGGCTACACCTTC.

This clonotype was counted many times. V usage is TRBV3-1 and J usage is TRBJ1-1; D remains unclear. The CDR3 spans 14 residues. Trimming pared 3 bases from V and 6 bases from J, leaving 14 bases between. CDR1 and CDR2 from the germline V gene are LGHDT and YNNKEL (reference sequence). The CDR3 protein is CASSHLATQAEAFF. Written as DNA, the CDR3 is TGTGCCAGCAGCCACCTAGCCACCCAGGCTGAAGCTTTCTTT.

Many counts were recorded for this clonotype. The chain carries TRBV10-3 and TRBJ1-1; a possible D gene is TRBD1 (6 bases). CDR3 length equals 13 residues. The germline gives CDR1 ENHRY, CDR2 SYGVKD. V lost 6 bases to trimming and J lost 2 bases, with 10 bases between them. CDR3 sequence: CAIRGQTNTEAFF. The CDR3 DNA is TGTGCCATCAGAGGACAGACTAACACTGAAGCTTTCTTT.

This chain joins TRBV24-1 and TRBJ2-2; D remains ambiguous. The CDR3 covers 16 residues. Deletions cut 6 bases from V and 1 base from J, with 14 bases between. The germline CDR1 and CDR2 sequences are KGHDR and SFDVKD. The CDR3 is CATSLKSTGNTGELFF. The CDR3, as DNA: TGTGCCACCAGTTTGAAGTCTACTGGGAACACCGGGGAGCTGTTTTTT.

This clonotype has a count of ten or more. This chain uses TRBV11-2 with TRBJ1-1, with no clear D. CDR1 is SGHAT, CDR2 FQNNGV, per germline. The CDR3 spans 15 residues. V lost 1 base and J 0 bases, leaving 9 bases between the germline ends. For the CDR3, the DNA is TGTGCCAGCAGCTTAGGTCTTGGCCTGAACACTGAAGCTTTCTTT. This translates into CASSLGLGLNTEAFF.

This clonotype was seen at least ten times. The rearrangement joins TRBV27 to TRBJ1-1; D not resolved. V lost 6 bases and J 0 bases, leaving 14 bases between the germline ends. CDR3 size: 15 residues. The germline V gene has CDR1 MNHEY and CDR2 SMNVEV (reference sequence). CDR3 DNA: TGTGCCAGCAGCGGTCTGGAGAATCTGAACACTGAAGCTTTCTTT. Residues: CASSGLENLNTEAFF.

This clonotype was counted at least ten times. The chain uses TRBV5-1 and TRBJ2-3; TRBD1 agrees at 7 bases. Per germline, CDR1 SGHRS and CDR2 YFSETQ. The V segment lost 3 bases and the J segment 5 bases; nucleotides outside the gene matches: 18. CDR3 size: 18 residues. Here the CDR3 reads CASSYGLQGQGVRDTQYF. The CDR3 DNA is TGCGCCAGCAGCTACGGGCTCCAGGGGCAGGGGGTGAGAGATACGCAGTATTTT.

This clonotype occurred many times. In DNA form, the CDR3 reads TGTGCCAGTAGTATCCGGGACAGGGCCTACGAGCAGTACTTC. Its translation is CASSIRDRAYEQYF. This chain connects TRBV19 to TRBJ2-7; 9 bases are shared with TRBD1. Germline V gene data show CDR1 as LNHDA and CDR2 as SQIVND (reference sequence). The CDR3 loop spans 14 amino acids. Trimming at V came to 3 bases and at J to 2 bases, leaving 2 bases not matched to a gene.

Comments on this clonotype: A read error may be the cause here, since a much bigger clone is one base away. The genes are TRBV28 and TRBJ1-6; TRBD1 is a possible D gene (6 bases). The germline CDR1 and CDR2 sequences are MDHEN and SYDVKM. Trimming shortened V by 5 bases and J by 9 bases, and 8 bases separated the two germline ends. The CDR3 is 12 amino acids. As DNA, the CDR3 is TGTGCCAGCAGTAACAGGGTTTCACCCCTCCACTTT. Translating gives CASSNRVSPLHF. Full variable domain (rest looked up from reference TRBV28 and TRBJ1-6): DVKVTQSSRYLVKRTGEKVFLECVQDMDHENMFWYRQDPGLGLRLIYFSYDVKMKEKGDIPEGYSVSREKKERFSLILESASTNQTSMYLCASSNRVSPLHFGNGTRLTVT.

In its sample, this clonotype was seen many times. The gene calls are TRBV5-1 and TRBJ2-2, with no clear D. Trimming cost V 2 bases and J 7 bases, with 3 bases left between them. The CDR3 contains 11 residues. Per germline, CDR1 SGHRS and CDR2 YFSETQ. CDR3 DNA: TGCGCCAGCAGCTTAAACGGGGAGCTGTTTTTT. It translates to CASSLNGELFF.

This clonotype was counted many times. V gene TRBV24-1 combines with J gene TRBJ2-3; 9 bases fit TRBD2. Unmatched junction bases numbered 7, after V lost 3 bases and J lost 1 base. In germline, CDR1 is KGHDR, CDR2 SFDVKD. CDR3 size: 17 residues. The CDR3 loop reads CATSDLRGGAGTDTQYF. The DNA of the CDR3 is TGTGCCACCAGTGATCTCCGCGGGGGGGCCGGCACAGATACGCAGTATTTT.

This clonotype occurred a few times. This sequence joins TRBV6-5 and TRBJ2-2; the match to TRBD2 covers 9 bases. The trim removed 2 bases at V and 4 bases at J, leaving 11 bases unmatched. The germline gives CDR1 MNHEY, CDR2 SVGAGI. CDR3 length equals 18 residues. The CDR3 protein is CASSYPKGAGGPTGELFF. CDR3 sequence (DNA): TGTGCCAGCAGTTACCCTAAGGGAGCGGGGGGTCCCACCGGGGAGCTGTTTTTT.

This clonotype has ten or more counts. The chain is built from TRBV15 and TRBJ2-7; 9 bases agree with TRBD2. From germline, CDR1 is LNHNV and CDR2 YYDKDF (reference sequence). The CDR3 has 15 amino acids. With V trimmed by 4 bases and J by 5 bases, 9 bases remained unmatched. CDR3 nucleotide sequence: TGTGCCACCAGCAATCTCCGGACTAGCGAGAACGAGCAGTACTTC. Residues: CATSNLRTSENEQYF.

The chain carries TRBV7-9 and TRBJ2-1; D is possibly TRBD1 or TRBD2 (7 bases each). V lost 5 bases, J lost 5 bases, and 13 bases lay in between. The CDR3 contains 14 residues. CDR1 and CDR2 (germline): SEHNR, FQNEAQ (reference sequence). The CDR3 reads CASSPQGGDNEQFF. CDR3 in DNA: TGTGCCAGCAGCCCGCAGGGGGGGGACAATGAGCAGTTCTTC.

This clonotype came up many times. The chain employs TRBV3-1 and TRBJ1-3; D remains unclear. The CDR3 covers 15 residues. Germline loops: CDR1 LGHDT, CDR2 YNNKEL (reference sequence). V lost 4 bases and J lost 3, with 13 bases in between. CDR3 nucleotide sequence: TGTGCCAGCAGCCCGCTCCCCTATGGTGGAAACACCATATATTTT. This sequence encodes CASSPLPYGGNTIYF.

This clonotype has more than one count but fewer than ten. J is TRBJ2-2 and V is TRBV24-1; D perhaps matches TRBD1 (6 bases). CDR1 and CDR2 (germline): KGHDR, SFDVKD. Between the trimmed V and J ends, which lost 5 bases and 3 bases, there was a span of 9 bases. This CDR3 has 14 residues. The CDR3 DNA sequence: TGTGCCACCAGTGGTCAGGGGTACACCGGGGAGCTGTTTTTT. It yields the protein CATSGQGYTGELFF.

This clonotype was observed at least ten times. This chain joins TRBV6-2 or TRBV6-3 and TRBJ1-1, with D perhaps matching TRBD1 (6 bases). The V and J ends lost 6 bases and 6 bases respectively, with 11 bases between them. The germline gives CDR1 MNHEY, CDR2 SVGEGT. The CDR3 loop spans 12 amino acids. The CDR3, as DNA: TGTGCCAGCAGCCGGACAGCCCCTGAAGCTTTCTTT. Translation gives CASSRTAPEAFF.

This clonotype was recorded many times. This chain connects TRBV7-2 to TRBJ2-1; no firm D call. The CDR3 loop spans 14 amino acids. Germline V gives CDR1 SGHTA, CDR2 FQGNSA. Trimming removed 5 bases at V and 6 bases at J, with 14 bases between. This CDR3 is CASSLGRAFNEQFF. The CDR3 DNA reads as TGTGCCAGCAGCCTCGGTCGGGCATTCAATGAGCAGTTCTTC.